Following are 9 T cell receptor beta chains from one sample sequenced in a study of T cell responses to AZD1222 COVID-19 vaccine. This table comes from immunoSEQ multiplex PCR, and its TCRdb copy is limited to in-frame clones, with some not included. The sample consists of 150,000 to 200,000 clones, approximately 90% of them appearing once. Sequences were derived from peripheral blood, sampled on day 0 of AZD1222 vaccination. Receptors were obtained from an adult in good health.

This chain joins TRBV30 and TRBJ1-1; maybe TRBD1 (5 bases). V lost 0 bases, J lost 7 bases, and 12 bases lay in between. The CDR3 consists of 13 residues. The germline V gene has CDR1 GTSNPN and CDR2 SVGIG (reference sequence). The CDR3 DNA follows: TGTGCCTGGAGTGTAATGACAGCCCTTGAAGCTTTCTTT. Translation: CAWSVMTALEAFF.

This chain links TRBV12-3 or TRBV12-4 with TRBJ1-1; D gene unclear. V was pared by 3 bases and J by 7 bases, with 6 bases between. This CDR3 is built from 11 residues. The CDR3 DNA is TGTGCCAGCAGTTTGAAAGTTGAAGCTTTCTTT. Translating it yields CASSLKVEAFF.

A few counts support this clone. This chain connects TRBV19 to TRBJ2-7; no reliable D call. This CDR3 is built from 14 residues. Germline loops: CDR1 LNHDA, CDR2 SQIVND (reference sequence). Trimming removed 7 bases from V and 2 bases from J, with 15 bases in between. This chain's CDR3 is CASKVSASPYEQYF. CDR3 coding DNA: TGTGCCAGTAAAGTTTCGGCCAGTCCCTACGAGCAGTACTTC.

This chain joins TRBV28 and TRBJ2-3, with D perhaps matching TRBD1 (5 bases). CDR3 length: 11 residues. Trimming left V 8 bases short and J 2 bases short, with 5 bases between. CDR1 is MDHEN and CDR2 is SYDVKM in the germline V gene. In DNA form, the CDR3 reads TGTGCCAGCGGGGCCACAGATACGCAGTATTTT. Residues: CASGATDTQYF.

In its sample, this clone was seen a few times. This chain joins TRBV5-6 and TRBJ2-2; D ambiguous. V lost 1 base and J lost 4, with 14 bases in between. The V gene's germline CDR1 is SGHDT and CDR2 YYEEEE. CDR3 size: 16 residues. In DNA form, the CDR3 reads TGTGCCAGCAGCTTGAGAGTGGGGATCCCCACCGGGGAGCTGTTTTTT. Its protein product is CASSLRVGIPTGELFF.

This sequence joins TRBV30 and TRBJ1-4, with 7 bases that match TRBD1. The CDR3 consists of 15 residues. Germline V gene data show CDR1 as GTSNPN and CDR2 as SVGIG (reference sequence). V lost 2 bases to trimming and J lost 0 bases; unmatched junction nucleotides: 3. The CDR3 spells CAWSKGAATNEKLFF. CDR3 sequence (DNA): TGTGCCTGGAGTAAGGGGGCTGCAACTAATGAAAAACTGTTTTTT.

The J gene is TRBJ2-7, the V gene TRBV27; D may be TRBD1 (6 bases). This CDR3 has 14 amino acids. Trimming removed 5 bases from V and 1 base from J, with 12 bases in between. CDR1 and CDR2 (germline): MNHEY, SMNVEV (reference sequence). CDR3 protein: CASSMSGVSYEQYF. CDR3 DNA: TGTGCCAGCAGTATGTCAGGGGTTTCCTACGAGCAGTACTTC.

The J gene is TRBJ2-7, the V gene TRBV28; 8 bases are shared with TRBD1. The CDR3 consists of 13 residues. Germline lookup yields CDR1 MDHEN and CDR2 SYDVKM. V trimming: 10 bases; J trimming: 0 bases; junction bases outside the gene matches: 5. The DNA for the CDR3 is TGTGCCATCCGGACAGGGAGCTCCTACGAGCAGTACTTC. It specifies CAIRTGSSYEQYF. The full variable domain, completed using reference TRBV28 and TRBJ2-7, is DVKVTQSSRYLVKRTGEKVFLECVQDMDHENMFWYRQDPGLGLRLIYFSYDVKMKEKGDIPEGYSVSREKKERFSLILESASTNQTSMYLCAIRTGSSYEQYFGPGTRLTVT.

The CDR3 protein is CASSLPGQGFDEQYF. The CDR3 nucleotides are TGTGCCAGCAGCTTGCCGGGACAGGGGTTCGACGAGCAGTACTTC. This chain links TRBV5-4 with TRBJ2-7; TRBD1 matches at 10 bases. The CDR3 totals 15 residues. Trimming removed 1 base from V and 5 bases from J; junction bases left unmatched: 6. Germline CDR1 SGHNT, CDR2 YYREEE (reference sequence).